A selection of T cell receptor beta chains follows, all from one sample in a study of blood T cell repertoires in COVID-19. Clones were read by immunoSEQ multiplex PCR, and TCRdb kept only the in-frame ones, dropping some. This sample yields some 200,000 clones, of which under 90% are seen a single time; about 11% belongs to the top ten. The sequenced sample was peripheral blood. These receptors all stem from an elderly woman with COVID-19, enrolled during active disease. The CDR3 runs from the conserved cysteine through the conserved F or W. The size of a clone is reported for some rows only, either as once, few or many, or as a class for expanded clones.

V gene | CDR3 length | clone size | CDR3 protein
TRBV18 | 15 | NA | CASSPRRDRSETQYF
TRBV10-3 | 13 | NA | CAITPGQGDEAFF
TRBV7-9 | 16 | NA | CASSLGEGRVGQPQHF
TRBV28 | 18 | NA | CASTSSSPTSSHNSPLHF
TRBV3-1/TRBV3-2 | 11 | NA | CASSSTTEAFF
TRBV2 | 14 | NA | CASSGQGWADTQYF
TRBV6-5 | 13 | NA | CASRRAVATEAFF
TRBV28 | 15 | few | CASSSGDRAIETQYF
TRBV5-1 | 13 | once | CASSSETGAGYTF
TRBV29-1 | 11 | few | CSVEEGLQTFF
TRBV4-1 | 14 | NA | CASSQDGTSRRQYF
TRBV5-6 | 16 | NA | CASSPKQGRGNQPQHF
TRBV28 | 14 | NA | CASNRRGANYGYTF
TRBV19 | 12 | few | CATRKGAYEQYF
TRBV19 | 12 | NA | CASTRGRTEAFF
TRBV28 | 17 | NA | CASSISAAGGGSYEQYF
TRBV5-8 | 16 | NA | CASSLYQGVMNTEAFF
TRBV10-2 | 14 | NA | CASIQQGWNSPLHF
TRBV27 | 13 | NA | CAGGDRINSPLHF
TRBV11-2 | 16 | NA | CASSLKVGGPYNEQFF
TRBV7-2 | 15 | few | CASSLGGRGDEKLFF
TRBV20-1 | 11 | few | CSPGQGYEQYF
TRBV5-6 | 14 | NA | CASSPTGVGNTIYF